The 20 T cell receptor beta chains below come from one sample, sequenced in a study of regulatory T cells in long-lasting Graves disease. Time point denoted: persistent/refractory GD, antithyroid drugs over 5 years with positive TRAb. From RNA extracted from PBMCs, the TCR library was made. Combining iRepertoire HTBI primers with Arm-PCR of CDR3 regions, the authors built TCR beta libraries. Each CDR3 protein is one row after TCRdb ran MiXCR on the multiplex PCR reads. The sample has about 470,000 distinct CDR3 sequences, roughly 20% seen once. The specimen comprised peripheral blood mononuclear cells (PBMCs), sampled when the disease was refractory, from a patient treated with antithyroid drugs. The receptors originated from a female donor with Graves disease.

Notes on this clonotype: This sequence may be a read error, since a much larger clone differs from it by one base. The rearrangement joins TRBV28 to TRBJ1-3; no clear D. The CDR3 length is 14 residues. CDR1 MDHEN and CDR2 SYDVKM come from the germline V gene. CDR3 region: CASSDWTAGNTVYF. In DNA, the CDR3 is TGTGCCAGCAGTGACTGGACCGCCGGAAACACCGTATATTTT.

This clonotype was seen repeatedly, ten times or more. The rearrangement joins TRBV29-1 to TRBJ2-7; 9 nucleotides match TRBD2. Trimming at V came to 4 bases and at J to 7 bases, leaving 8 bases not matched to a gene. Germline V gene lookup returns CDR1 SQVTM and CDR2 ANQGSEA. The CDR3 sequence is 13 residues long. The CDR3 protein is CSVVAGGGSEQYF. Written as DNA, the CDR3 is TGCAGCGTTGTGGCGGGAGGGGGTAGTGAGCAGTACTTC.

This clonotype was seen at least ten times. The chain uses TRBV3-1 and TRBJ2-7; maybe TRBD1 (6 bases). CDR1 is LGHDT, CDR2 YNNKEL, per germline (reference sequence). The CDR3 contains 14 residues. The germline V and J ends were trimmed by 4 bases and 5 bases, with 15 bases remaining between them. CDR3 in amino acids: CASSPYTGFDEQYF. CDR3 DNA: TGTGCCAGCAGCCCCTACACAGGGTTCGACGAGCAGTACTTC.

This clonotype has just a few counts. This chain connects TRBV7-9 to TRBJ2-3, with no clear D. The germline V and J ends were trimmed by 4 bases and 0 bases, with 11 bases remaining between them. CDR3 length equals 15 residues. Per the germline V gene, CDR1 is SEHNR and CDR2 is FQNEAQ (reference sequence). The CDR3 spells CASSSPSRSTDTQYF. Written as DNA, the CDR3 is TGTGCCAGCAGCTCCCCGTCGCGCAGCACAGATACGCAGTATTTT.

This clonotype was seen many times. This chain uses TRBV6-1 with TRBJ2-7, with 8 bases lining up with TRBD1. Germline assignment: CDR1 MNHNS and CDR2 SASEGT. The V gene end was trimmed by 6 bases and the J gene end by 3 bases; junction bases not matched to a gene: 7. CDR3 length: 14 residues. Written as DNA, the CDR3 is TGTGCCAGCAGCGCCAGGGGGCTTATCTACGAGCAGTACTTC. Translated: CASSARGLIYEQYF.

Ten or more counts support this clonotype. V usage is TRBV28 and J usage is TRBJ1-5; TRBD1 matches 7 bases. This CDR3 spans 13 amino acids. Trimming removed 6 bases from V and 6 bases from J; junction bases left unmatched: 5. CDR1 and CDR2 (germline): MDHEN, SYDVKM. In DNA, the CDR3 is TGTGCCAGCAGCCAAAACAGGGGTCAGCCCCAGCATTTT. It specifies CASSQNRGQPQHF.

This clonotype turned up a few times. This rearrangement joins TRBV7-9 to TRBJ1-3; possibly TRBD1 for D (5 bases). The CDR3 extends over 16 amino acids. V shed 4 bases and J shed 0 bases, with 13 bases lying between them. The germline V gene encodes CDR1 SEHNR and CDR2 FQNEAQ (reference sequence). The CDR3 region is CASSSPGQASGNTIYF. In DNA form, the CDR3 reads TGTGCCAGCAGCTCCCCGGGGCAAGCCTCTGGAAACACCATATATTTT.

This clonotype was seen a handful of times. This chain's CDR3 is CASSLVSGSSEQYF. The CDR3 nucleotides are TGTGCCAGCAGTTTGGTTAGCGGGAGCTCTGAGCAGTACTTC. The chain carries TRBV27 and TRBJ2-7, with 9 bases fitting TRBD2. J was trimmed by 7 bases and V by 3 bases; bases with no gene match: 7. The CDR3 has 14 amino acids. Germline V lookup: CDR1 MNHEY, CDR2 SMNVEV (reference sequence).

This clonotype was recorded many times. Here the CDR3 DNA reads TGTGCCAGCAGTTTACAGGCGGGCAACTCCTACGAGCAGTACTTC. Protein product: CASSLQAGNSYEQYF. V is TRBV12-3 or TRBV12-4 and J is TRBJ2-7; possibly TRBD2 for D (5 bases). The CDR3 spans 15 residues. Deletions cut 2 bases from V and 0 bases from J, with 11 bases between.

The sample holds a few counts of this clonotype. The rearrangement joins TRBV6-1 to TRBJ2-7; 9 positions match TRBD1. Trimming took 5 bases from V and 6 from J; bases not matched to a gene: 11. This CDR3 spans 15 amino acids. The V gene's germline CDR1 is MNHNS and CDR2 SASEGT. The CDR3 region is CASSRSGTGLAEQYF. DNA of the CDR3: TGTGCCAGCAGTCGTAGTGGGACAGGGCTAGCCGAGCAGTACTTC.

This clonotype appeared many times. The CDR3 DNA sequence: TGTGCCAGCAGCCCGCGGGACAGGGGGCTTTACGAGCAGTACTTC. Encoded protein: CASSPRDRGLYEQYF. This chain uses TRBV7-8 with TRBJ2-7, with TRBD1 identical over 12 bases. After removal of 5 bases from V and 4 bases from J, the junction contained 6 bases not matched to a gene. CDR3 length: 15 residues. CDR1 and CDR2 (germline): SGHVS, FQNEAQ.

At least ten counts were recorded for this clonotype. The chain couples TRBV6-1 to TRBJ2-7; 14 bases agree with TRBD2. The V and J ends lost 6 bases and 6 bases, in that order; junction bases with no gene match: 10. Per germline, CDR1 MNHNS and CDR2 SASEGT. The CDR3 spans 16 residues. For the CDR3, the DNA is TGTGCCAGCAGAAACCCGGGACTAGCGGGAGACGCCGAGCAGTACTTC. The encoded protein is CASRNPGLAGDAEQYF.

This chain joins TRBV27 and TRBJ2-7; TRBD2 aligns across 8 bases. Germline trimming cut 6 bases from V and 5 bases from J; bases unmatched to any gene: 9. Germline CDR1 MNHEY, CDR2 SMNVEV (reference sequence). This CDR3 region has 14 residues. The chain's CDR3 is CASSRGTSTHEQYF. CDR3 nucleotide sequence: TGTGCCAGCAGCCGAGGGACTAGTACCCACGAGCAGTACTTC.

A word on this clonotype: The conserved closing phenylalanine or tryptophan is absent in this CDR3, likely reflecting a read error. The chain uses TRBV29-1 and TRBJ1-1; no reliable D call. CDR1 is SQVTM, CDR2 ANQGSEA, per germline. V dropped 4 bases and J dropped 11 bases, with 17 bases sitting between them. The CDR3 extends over 12 amino acids. The chain's CDR3 is CSVVETERSAFL. CDR3 DNA sequence: TGCAGCGTTGTCGAGACCGAAAGGTCGGCTTTCCTT.

The V gene is TRBV19, the J gene TRBJ1-5, with 9 bases fitting TRBD1. Losses at the gene ends were 10 bases for V and 4 bases for J; bases not matched to a gene: 8. This CDR3 is 14 amino acids long. Germline CDR1 is LNHDA and CDR2 is SQIVND (reference sequence). The CDR3 region is CATAGQGSNQPQHF. The CDR3 coding sequence is TGTGCCACCGCCGGACAGGGGAGTAATCAGCCCCAGCATTTT.

This clonotype was counted between two and nine times. The genes are TRBV4-2 and TRBJ2-7; D is undetermined. The V gene's germline CDR1 is LGHNA and CDR2 YNFKEQ. The CDR3 is made up of 15 amino acids. The V end was cut by 1 base, the J end by 2 bases, with 12 bases between. This chain's CDR3 is CASSQGESYPYEQYF. The CDR3 DNA follows: TGTGCCAGCAGCCAAGGGGAAAGTTATCCCTACGAGCAGTACTTC.

The rearrangement links TRBV6-9 to TRBJ2-3; perhaps TRBD2 as D (5 bases). The CDR3 length is 18 residues. The V end was cut by 4 bases, the J end by 0 bases, with 20 bases between. Germline lookup yields CDR1 MNHGY and CDR2 SVAAGI. The CDR3 coding sequence is TGTGCCAGCAGTTTTCTTTCGCTTAGCGAGGCTAGCACAGATACGCAGTATTTT. Translation gives CASSFLSLSEASTDTQYF.

The rearrangement links TRBV7-9 to TRBJ1-1; 11 nucleotides match TRBD1. Germline CDR1 is SEHNR and CDR2 is FQNEAQ (reference sequence). This CDR3 contains 15 residues. The V and J ends lost 5 bases and 4 bases, in that order; junction bases with no gene match: 6. The CDR3 nucleotides read TGTGCCAGCAGCCTCGGACAGGGGGCTGGCACTGAAGCTTTCTTT. This gives the protein CASSLGQGAGTEAFF.

This clonotype was counted ten times or more. Written as DNA, the CDR3 is TGTGCCAGCAGCTCATGGACAGGCCTGAACTATGGCTACACCTTC. Amino acid sequence: CASSSWTGLNYGYTF. The rearrangement joins TRBV7-8 to TRBJ1-2; 7 nucleotides align to TRBD1. Germline CDR1 is SGHVS and CDR2 is FQNEAQ. This CDR3 region has 15 residues. The trim removed 4 bases at V and 2 bases at J, leaving 7 bases unmatched.

Remarks on this clonotype: With a much larger clone just one base away, this may be a read error. V is TRBV5-1 and J is TRBJ1-5; D call uncertain. The germline CDR1 and CDR2 sequences are SGHRS and YFSETQ. The length of the CDR3 is 13 residues. The CDR3 loop is CASGLDGNQPQHF. The CDR3 coding sequence is TGCGCCAGCGGCTTAGACGGGAATCAGCCCCAGCATTTT.